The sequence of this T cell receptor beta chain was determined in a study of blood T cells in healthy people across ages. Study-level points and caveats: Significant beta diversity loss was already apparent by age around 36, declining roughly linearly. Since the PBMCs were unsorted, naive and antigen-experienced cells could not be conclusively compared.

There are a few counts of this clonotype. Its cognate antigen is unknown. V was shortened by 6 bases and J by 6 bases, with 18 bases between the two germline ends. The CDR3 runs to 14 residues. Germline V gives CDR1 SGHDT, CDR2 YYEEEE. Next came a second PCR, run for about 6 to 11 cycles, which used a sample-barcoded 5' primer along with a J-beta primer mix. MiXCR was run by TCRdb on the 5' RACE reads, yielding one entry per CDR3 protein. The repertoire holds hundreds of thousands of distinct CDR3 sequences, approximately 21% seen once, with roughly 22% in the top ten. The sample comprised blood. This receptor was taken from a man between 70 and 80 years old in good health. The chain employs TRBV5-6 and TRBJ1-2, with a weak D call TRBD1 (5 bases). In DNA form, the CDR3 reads TGTGCCAGCATGAAATTGTATGGGGCGGATGGCTACACCTTC. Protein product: CASMKLYGADGYTF.